Shown below are 28 T cell receptor beta chains from a single sample sequenced in a study of Ad26.COV2.S vaccination and SARS-CoV-2 variants. Treatment indicated: roughly 18 received Ad26.COV2.S at low or high dose, single or two shots; 5 received placebo; per-sample allocation not given. Samples analyzed were those drawn on day 63 after the first vaccine or placebo injection. Assay: immunoSEQ multiplex PCR; the TCRdb copy retains only in-frame clones and omits some. In the table there are roughly 320,000 clones, 85% of which are singletons. The sequenced sample was peripheral blood, obtained in a trial of Ad26.COV2.S vaccine versus placebo. The receptors were sampled from a person between 18 and 59 years old who received the Ad26.COV2.S COVID-19 vaccine or a placebo.

The chain is built from TRBV29-1 and TRBJ1-2, with D perhaps matching TRBD1 (5 bases). Germline V CDR1 and CDR2: SQVTM, ANQGSEA. Trimming pared 7 bases from V and 7 bases from J, leaving 16 bases between. This CDR3 has 12 residues. The CDR3 bases are TGCAGCGCTAACCAGGGATGGGGTGGCTACACCTTC. This gives the protein CSANQGWGGYTF.

The chain links TRBV2 to TRBJ1-6; 10 bases align to TRBD1. V shed 7 bases and J 9 bases; nucleotides not matched to a gene: 12. This CDR3 has 16 residues. Germline V gives CDR1 SNHLY, CDR2 FYNNEI. In DNA form, the CDR3 reads TGTGCCAGCATGTTTGGAACCGGGACAGGGGTTTCACCCCTCCACTTT. Amino acids: CASMFGTGTGVSPLHF.

The chain is built from TRBV6-5 and TRBJ2-6, with D perhaps matching TRBD1 or TRBD2 (5 bases each). V was trimmed by 2 bases and J by 0 bases, leaving 5 bases between them. The CDR3 loop spans 15 amino acids. Germline V CDR1 and CDR2: MNHEY, SVGAGI. The CDR3 sequence: CASSYGGSGANVLTF. CDR3 bases: TGTGCCAGCAGTTACGGGGGCTCTGGGGCCAACGTCCTGACTTTC.

This chain connects TRBV20-1 to TRBJ2-3; no reliable D call. This CDR3 comprises 11 residues. Germline lookup yields CDR1 DFQATT and CDR2 SNEGSKA (reference sequence). Trimming left V 3 bases short and J 6 bases short, with 7 bases between. This CDR3 is CSASHADTQYF. The CDR3 DNA reads TGCAGTGCTAGTCATGCGGATACGCAGTATTTT.

J is TRBJ1-1 and V is TRBV7-9; the D gene is possibly TRBD1 (6 bases). The CDR3 contains 17 residues. Trimming removed 2 bases from V and 0 bases from J, with 16 bases in between. Germline values: CDR1 SEHNR, CDR2 FQNEAQ (reference sequence). CDR3 DNA: TGTGCCAGCAGCTTAATAACAGGGTGGCAACTGAACACTGAAGCTTTCTTT. Translating gives CASSLITGWQLNTEAFF.

Points on this clone: One junction end does not reproduce the germline sequence, and a read error may be involved. V and J are TRBV6-5 and TRBJ2-7; TRBD1 might be the D (5 bases). This CDR3 has 14 residues. The germline gives CDR1 MNHEY, CDR2 SVGAGI. The CDR3 loop is CASRYWKGPYEQYF. In nucleotides, the CDR3 is TGTGCCAGCAGGTACTGGAAGGGGCCATACGAGCAGTACTTC.

This clone was counted a single time. The chain uses TRBV21-1 and TRBJ1-3. TRBV21-1 is annotated as a pseudogene. The CDR3 contains 17 residues. CDR3 residues: CASSREVAGVSGNTIYF. In DNA form, the CDR3 reads TGTGCCAGCAGCCGCGAGGTCGCCGGGGTTTCTGGAAACACCATATATTTT.

V and J are TRBV5-1 and TRBJ2-1; D gene uncertain. Germline-derived CDR1 and CDR2 are SGHRS and YFSETQ. Trimming removed 5 bases from V and 4 bases from J, with 22 bases in between. The CDR3 is 17 amino acids. CDR3 nucleotides: TGCGCCAGCAGTTTAGAAGTGGCCGCTCTCGGATACAATGAGCAGTTCTTC. This codes for CASSLEVAALGYNEQFF.

This chain connects TRBV14 to TRBJ2-1, with D tentatively TRBD1 (5 bases). This CDR3 comprises 12 residues. V was trimmed by 5 bases and J by 13 bases, leaving 15 bases between them. CDR1 and CDR2 from the germline V gene are SGHDN and FVKESK. The CDR3 sequence is CASSDPTRVQFF. The CDR3 nucleotides are TGTGCCAGCAGCGACCCTACCAGGGTACAGTTCTTC.

This clone has only a few counts. This chain uses TRBV5-6 with TRBJ1-2; no firm D call. This CDR3 is 12 amino acids long. CDR1 and CDR2 from the germline V gene are SGHDT and YYEEEE. V dropped 0 bases and J dropped 3 bases, with 3 bases sitting between them. The CDR3 DNA reads as TGTGCCAGCAGCTTGGATGACTATGGCTACACCTTC. Translation: CASSLDDYGYTF.

The J gene is TRBJ2-5, the V gene TRBV19, with D hard to call. The CDR3 length is 13 residues. The V end lost 3 bases, the J end lost 5 bases, and 10 bases lay between the germline ends. In germline, CDR1 is LNHDA, CDR2 SQIVND (reference sequence). This CDR3 is CASSINRMETQYF. As DNA, the CDR3 is TGTGCCAGTAGTATCAATAGGATGGAGACCCAGTACTTC.

This chain uses TRBV7-3 with TRBJ1-1, with D possibly matching TRBD1 (5 bases). Germline V gene lookup returns CDR1 SGHTA and CDR2 FQGTGA. V lost 5 bases to trimming and J lost 5 bases, with 21 bases between them. The CDR3 covers 16 residues. Here the CDR3 reads CASSPGHNLDLTEAFF. CDR3 nucleotides: TGTGCCAGCAGCCCTGGACACAATTTAGACCTTACTGAAGCTTTCTTT.

This clone was seen a few times. The gene calls are TRBV30 and TRBJ2-7, with D possibly being TRBD1 (5 bases). Trimming took off 0 bases at V and 9 bases at J, with 15 bases between the two ends. The CDR3 runs 13 residues. The germline CDR1 and CDR2 sequences are GTSNPN and SVGIG (reference sequence). For the CDR3, the DNA is TGTGCCTGGAGTGTAGGGCAGGGAATTCGGCAGTACTTC. Amino acid sequence: CAWSVGQGIRQYF.

The chain carries TRBV6-5 and TRBJ1-1; no reliable D call. The V gene's germline CDR1 is MNHEY and CDR2 SVGAGI. The CDR3 consists of 16 residues. V was shortened by 0 bases and J by 11 bases, with 22 bases between the two germline ends. CDR3 amino acids: CASSYSGGNREGSAFF. CDR3 DNA sequence: TGTGCCAGCAGTTACTCGGGAGGGAATAGGGAAGGGTCGGCTTTCTTT.

The chain joins TRBV11-2 to TRBJ2-7; D may be TRBD2 (7 bases). The V end was cut by 2 bases, the J end by 3 bases, with 14 bases between. The CDR3 is 15 residues long. The germline V gene has CDR1 SGHAT and CDR2 FQNNGV. The CDR3 loop is CASSLRGGLLYEQYF. CDR3 nucleotides: TGTGCCAGCAGCTTAAGGGGGGGCCTCCTCTACGAGCAGTACTTC.

This chain connects TRBV4-1 to TRBJ2-5; the D gene could be TRBD1 or TRBD2 (6 bases each). Between the trimmed V and J ends, which lost 5 bases and 5 bases, there was a span of 21 bases. The CDR3 is 16 residues long. From germline, CDR1 is MGHRA and CDR2 YSYEKL. CDR3 protein: CASSEAGTGGGETQYF. In DNA, the CDR3 is TGCGCCAGCAGCGAGGCGGGTACCGGGGGCGGGGAGACCCAGTACTTC.

V gene TRBV3-1 (or the pseudogene TRBV3-2) combines with J gene TRBJ2-1; 11 nucleotides line up with TRBD2. Germline V gene data show CDR1 as LGHDT and CDR2 as YNNKEL (reference sequence). The CDR3 is 16 residues long. Unmatched junction bases numbered 6, after V lost 1 base and J lost 7 bases. The CDR3 sequence is CASSQGVAGGRNEQFF. As DNA, the CDR3 is TGTGCCAGCAGCCAAGGGGTAGCGGGGGGGCGGAATGAGCAGTTCTTC.

The rearrangement joins TRBV5-1 to TRBJ2-2; 7 nucleotides match TRBD1. Per germline, CDR1 SGHRS and CDR2 YFSETQ. The V and J ends lost 0 bases and 3 bases, in that order; junction bases with no gene match: 5. CDR3 length: 16 residues. The CDR3 sequence is CASSLGQGLYTGELFF. In DNA form, the CDR3 reads TGCGCCAGCAGCTTGGGACAGGGTTTATACACCGGGGAGCTGTTTTTT. Supplemented by reference TRBV5-1 and TRBJ2-2, the full variable domain reads KAGVTQTPRYLIKTRGQQVTLSCSPISGHRSVSWYQQTPGQGLQFLFEYFSETQRNKGNFPGRFSGRQFSNSRSEMNVSTLELGDSALYLCASSLGQGLYTGELFFGEGSRLTVL.

The chain uses TRBV5-1 and TRBJ2-1, with 8 bases matching TRBD2. The length of the CDR3 is 16 residues. Germline values: CDR1 SGHRS, CDR2 YFSETQ. V lost 0 bases, J lost 3 bases, and 5 bases stayed unmatched. The CDR3 protein is CASSLASRGDYNEQFF. As DNA, the CDR3 is TGCGCCAGCAGCTTGGCATCGCGGGGGGACTACAATGAGCAGTTCTTC.

This sequence joins TRBV14 and TRBJ1-4; tentatively, D is TRBD1 (6 bases). This CDR3 spans 11 amino acids. Trimming shortened V by 3 bases and J by 11 bases, and 7 bases separated the two germline ends. CDR1 is SGHDN and CDR2 is FVKESK in the germline V gene. The CDR3 loop reads CASSQRGKLFF. The DNA of the CDR3 is TGTGCCAGCAGCCAGAGGGGGAAACTGTTTTTT.

This sequence joins TRBV6-5 and TRBJ2-7, with a tentative D call TRBD1 (5 bases). This CDR3 spans 15 amino acids. Trimming stripped 8 bases from V and 1 base from J, with 18 bases between. The germline gives CDR1 MNHEY, CDR2 SVGAGI. The CDR3 sequence is CASGAAAGVSYEQYF. CDR3 sequence (DNA): TGTGCCAGCGGGGCGGCGGCAGGAGTTTCCTACGAGCAGTACTTC.

The J gene is TRBJ2-7, the V gene TRBV6-1, with 16 positions matching TRBD2. The CDR3 is 19 amino acids. Germline assignment: CDR1 MNHNS and CDR2 SASEGT. Germline trimming cut 0 bases from V and 5 bases from J; bases unmatched to any gene: 10. CDR3 loop: CASSEALSGTSGGADEQYF. In nucleotides, the CDR3 is TGTGCCAGCAGTGAAGCGCTCTCCGGGACTAGCGGGGGGGCCGACGAGCAGTACTTC.

This clone was observed a handful of times. The chain recombines TRBV19 with TRBJ1-1; D ambiguous. In germline, CDR1 is LNHDA, CDR2 SQIVND (reference sequence). Deletions cut 7 bases from V and 1 base from J, with 10 bases between. This CDR3 comprises 13 residues. CDR3: CASNGVRNTEAFF. Written as DNA, the CDR3 is TGTGCCAGTAACGGGGTGCGGAACACTGAAGCTTTCTTT.

The chain links TRBV5-1 to TRBJ1-2; maybe TRBD1 (6 bases). The CDR3 is made up of 13 amino acids. Germline CDR1 and CDR2: SGHRS and YFSETQ. The ends were cut back, 4 bases at V and 4 bases at J, with 11 bases in the middle. Written as DNA, the CDR3 is TGCGCCAGCAGCAGACAGGAGATCTATGGCTACACCTTC. Translation gives CASSRQEIYGYTF.

CDR3 sequence: CASSESGGHGNEQFF. The CDR3 DNA follows: TGCGCCAGCTCGGAAAGCGGGGGCCATGGTAATGAGCAGTTCTTC. V usage is TRBV5-1 and J usage is TRBJ2-1, with 8 bases identical to TRBD2. CDR1 and CDR2 (germline): SGHRS, YFSETQ. The CDR3 has 15 residues. Trimming cost V 7 bases and J 7 bases; bases outside gene matches: 13. Complete variable domain (other parts from reference TRBV5-1 and TRBJ2-1): KAGVTQTPRYLIKTRGQQVTLSCSPISGHRSVSWYQQTPGQGLQFLFEYFSETQRNKGNFPGRFSGRQFSNSRSEMNVSTLELGDSALYLCASSESGGHGNEQFFGPGTRLTVL.

V is TRBV5-4 and J is TRBJ2-2; TRBD1 matches at 9 bases. With 4 bases clipped from V and 8 bases from J, the junction kept 3 bases outside the gene matches. Per germline, CDR1 SGHNT and CDR2 YYREEE (reference sequence). This CDR3 is built from 13 residues. This chain's CDR3 is CASSRTGEGELFF. The CDR3 region has the DNA TGTGCCAGCAGCAGGACAGGGGAAGGGGAGCTGTTTTTT.

This chain links TRBV28 with TRBJ2-4; 8 bases are shared with TRBD1. Germline lookup yields CDR1 MDHEN and CDR2 SYDVKM. This CDR3 has 15 residues. V was clipped by 6 bases and J by 2 bases; unmatched bases: 6. CDR3 loop: CASSSGGAPKNIQYF. In DNA, the CDR3 is TGTGCCAGCAGCTCAGGGGGCGCGCCCAAAAACATTCAGTACTTC.

CDR3 coding DNA: TGCGCCAGCAGCACGGGACAGCTTGGGGAGACCCAGTACTTC. Its translation is CASSTGQLGETQYF. The J gene is TRBJ2-5, the V gene TRBV5-1; 7 bases line up with TRBD1. CDR1 and CDR2 (germline): SGHRS, YFSETQ. The CDR3 length is 14 residues. V lost 4 bases and J lost 5; bases outside the gene matches: 8.